Sequencing of this TCR beta chain was carried out in a study of regulatory T cells in long-lasting Graves disease. Many counts were recorded for this clonotype. What it binds is unknown. Assembly of TCR beta libraries relied on iRepertoire HTBI primers together with Arm-PCR of CDR3 regions. Each CDR3 protein is one row after TCRdb ran MiXCR on the multiplex PCR reads. The table shows roughly 510,000 distinct CDR3 sequences, with roughly 16% occurring only once. Time point specified: newly diagnosed GD, antithyroid drugs for less than 3 months. Isolated PBMC RNA provided the starting material for the TCR library. After removal of 3 bases from V and 4 bases from J, the junction contained 6 bases not matched to a gene. The CDR3 covers 15 residues. From germline, CDR1 is LGHDT and CDR2 YNNKEL (reference sequence). Study results and limitations: The TCR repertoire of persistent Graves' patients was less diverse than that of newly diagnosed ones. The work looked only at peripheral blood and did not look at thyroid tissue.

The data were also submitted as part of a second study, on T cells in Graves' hyperthyroidism and ophthalmopathy. That paper adds: No ophthalmopathy progression within 18 months constituted stable Graves' hyperthyroidism.

The sequencing here drew on peripheral blood mononuclear cells (PBMCs), taken at new diagnosis, from a patient treated with antithyroid drugs. The V call is TRBV3-1, the J call TRBJ1-2, with TRBD1 matching over 9 bases. This receptor was taken from a man aged 18 to 30 with Graves disease. Here the CDR3 reads CASSQAGTGPYGYTF. The CDR3 DNA reads as TGTGCCAGCAGCCAGGCCGGGACAGGGCCCTATGGCTACACCTTC.